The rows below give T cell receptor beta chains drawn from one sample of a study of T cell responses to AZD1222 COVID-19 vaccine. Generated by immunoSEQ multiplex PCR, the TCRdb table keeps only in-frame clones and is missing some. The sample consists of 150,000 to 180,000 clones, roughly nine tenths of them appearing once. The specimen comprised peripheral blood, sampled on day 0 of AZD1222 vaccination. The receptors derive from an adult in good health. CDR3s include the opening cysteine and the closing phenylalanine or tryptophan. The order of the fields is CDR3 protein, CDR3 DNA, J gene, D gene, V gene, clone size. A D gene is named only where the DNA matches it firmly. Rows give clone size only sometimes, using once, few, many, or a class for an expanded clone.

CDR3 protein: CAITQAGGIGNYGYTF; CDR3 DNA: TGTGCCATCACCCAAGCTGGAGGGATCGGAAACTATGGCTACACCTTC; J gene: TRBJ1-2; D gene: -; V gene: TRBV10-3; clone size: -
CDR3 protein: CASSPRGGMYQETQYF; CDR3 DNA: TGTGCCAGCAGCCCCCGAGGTGGGATGTACCAAGAGACCCAGTACTTC; J gene: TRBJ2-5; D gene: -; V gene: TRBV11-2; clone size: -
CDR3 protein: CASSIAGTGNNQPQHF; CDR3 DNA: TGTGCCAGTAGTATTGCCGGGACAGGGAACAATCAGCCCCAGCATTTT; J gene: TRBJ1-5; D gene: TRBD1; V gene: TRBV19; clone size: -
CDR3 protein: CASSLRTGTNEQFF; CDR3 DNA: TGTGCCAGCAGCCTAAGGACAGGGACGAATGAGCAGTTCTTC; J gene: TRBJ2-1; D gene: -; V gene: TRBV21-1; clone size: -
CDR3 protein: CASSLRSSPFVDTQYF; CDR3 DNA: TGTGCCAGCAGCTTGAGGAGTTCGCCGTTCGTAGATACGCAGTATTTT; J gene: TRBJ2-3; D gene: -; V gene: TRBV5-6; clone size: -
CDR3 protein: CASRGTGYMNTEAFF; CDR3 DNA: TGTGCCAGCAGGGGGACAGGGTATATGAACACTGAAGCTTTCTTT; J gene: TRBJ1-1; D gene: TRBD1; V gene: TRBV28; clone size: once
CDR3 protein: CAMSNEVANEQFF; CDR3 DNA: TGTGCCATGTCCAACGAAGTGGCGAATGAGCAGTTCTTC; J gene: TRBJ2-1; D gene: -; V gene: TRBV10-3; clone size: -
CDR3 protein: CASSLETGDQPQHF; CDR3 DNA: TGTGCCAGCAGCTTGGAAACAGGGGATCAGCCCCAGCATTTT; J gene: TRBJ1-5; D gene: TRBD1; V gene: TRBV5-4; clone size: -
CDR3 protein: CASSYSGQGGYEQYF; CDR3 DNA: TGTGCCAGCAGTTACTCTGGACAGGGCGGCTACGAGCAGTACTTC; J gene: TRBJ2-7; D gene: TRBD1; V gene: TRBV6-5; clone size: -
CDR3 protein: CSAQGARGYTF; CDR3 DNA: TGCAGTGCCCAGGGGGCCCGCGGCTACACCTTC; J gene: TRBJ1-2; D gene: TRBD1; V gene: TRBV20-1; clone size: -
CDR3 protein: CATSRDRATNEKLFF; CDR3 DNA: TGTGCCACCAGCAGAGACAGAGCAACTAATGAAAAACTGTTTTTT; J gene: TRBJ1-4; D gene: -; V gene: TRBV15; clone size: -
CDR3 protein: CAISEPTGGPYNEQFF; CDR3 DNA: TGTGCCATCAGTGAGCCGACAGGGGGCCCCTACAATGAGCAGTTCTTC; J gene: TRBJ2-1; D gene: TRBD1; V gene: TRBV10-3; clone size: -
CDR3 protein: CASSPPVSGAEAFF; CDR3 DNA: TGTGCCAGCTCACCACCGGTGTCGGGCGCTGAAGCTTTCTTT; J gene: TRBJ1-1; D gene: -; V gene: TRBV18; clone size: -
CDR3 protein: CASSRGGYGYTF; CDR3 DNA: TGTGCCAGCAGCAGAGGGGGCTATGGCTACACCTTC; J gene: TRBJ1-2; D gene: -; V gene: TRBV7-2; clone size: -
CDR3 protein: CSASKRGGEKLFF; CDR3 DNA: TGCAGTGCTAGTAAAAGGGGTGGTGAAAAACTGTTTTTT; J gene: TRBJ1-4; D gene: -; V gene: TRBV20-1; clone size: -
CDR3 protein: CASSPLAQGETQYF; CDR3 DNA: TGTGCCAGCAGTCCCCTAGCGCAGGGGGAGACCCAGTACTTC; J gene: TRBJ2-5; D gene: -; V gene: TRBV6-2/TRBV6-3; clone size: -
CDR3 protein: CASSQDPTPGGRAKNIQYF; CDR3 DNA: TGTGCCAGCAGCCAAGACCCCACCCCAGGGGGTCGGGCCAAAAACATTCAGTACTTC; J gene: TRBJ2-4; D gene: TRBD1; V gene: TRBV3-1/TRBV3-2; clone size: -
CDR3 protein: CASSDEGLAGPGANVLTF; CDR3 DNA: TGTGCCAGCAGCGATGAAGGACTAGCGGGACCTGGGGCCAACGTCCTGACTTTC; J gene: TRBJ2-6; D gene: TRBD2; V gene: TRBV6-2/TRBV6-3; clone size: -
CDR3 protein: CASSQRGAQETQYF; CDR3 DNA: TGCGCCAGCAGCCAAAGGGGGGCCCAAGAGACCCAGTACTTC; J gene: TRBJ2-5; D gene: -; V gene: TRBV4-1; clone size: -
CDR3 protein: CASSPIRGAPGNTIYF; CDR3 DNA: TGTGCCAGCAGCCCGATTAGGGGGGCGCCGGGAAACACCATATATTTT; J gene: TRBJ1-3; D gene: -; V gene: TRBV7-9; clone size: -
CDR3 protein: CASSLSGPRGTGELFF; CDR3 DNA: TGTGCCAGCAGCCTGTCAGGGCCTAGAGGCACCGGGGAGCTGTTTTTT; J gene: TRBJ2-2; D gene: -; V gene: TRBV7-6; clone size: -
CDR3 protein: CASSQDTDTQYF; CDR3 DNA: TGTGCCAGCAGCCAGGATACAGATACGCAGTATTTT; J gene: TRBJ2-3; D gene: -; V gene: TRBV7-8; clone size: once
CDR3 protein: CASRGSYEQYF; CDR3 DNA: TGTGCCAGTAGAGGCAGCTACGAGCAGTACTTC; J gene: TRBJ2-7; D gene: -; V gene: TRBV19; clone size: -
CDR3 protein: CASSYLVGQGMETQYF; CDR3 DNA: TGTGCCAGCAGTTACTTGGTGGGACAGGGGATGGAGACCCAGTACTTC; J gene: TRBJ2-5; D gene: TRBD1; V gene: TRBV6-2/TRBV6-3; clone size: -
CDR3 protein: CASKGLRGAEGEKLFF; CDR3 DNA: TGTGCCAGCAAAGGCCTCAGGGGGGCTGAAGGTGAAAAACTGTTTTTT; J gene: TRBJ1-4; D gene: TRBD1; V gene: TRBV2; clone size: -
CDR3 protein: CASSISGVNSPLHF; CDR3 DNA: TGTGCCAGTAGTATATCAGGGGTTAATTCACCCCTCCACTTT; J gene: TRBJ1-6; D gene: -; V gene: TRBV19; clone size: -
CDR3 protein: CASSLAPTPDTIYF; CDR3 DNA: TGCGCCAGCAGCTTGGCGCCGACACCGGACACCATATATTTT; J gene: TRBJ1-3; D gene: -; V gene: TRBV5-1; clone size: once
CDR3 protein: CASSQVAGENGYTF; CDR3 DNA: TGCGCCAGCAGCCAAGTAGCAGGGGAAAACGGCTACACCTTC; J gene: TRBJ1-2; D gene: -; V gene: TRBV4-3; clone size: -
CDR3 protein: CASSQDEFRGWASYNSPLHF; CDR3 DNA: TGCGCCAGCAGCCAAGATGAGTTCAGGGGGTGGGCCTCCTATAATTCACCCCTCCACTTT; J gene: TRBJ1-6; D gene: TRBD1; V gene: TRBV4-1; clone size: -
CDR3 protein: CASSRTDTQYF; CDR3 DNA: TGTGCCAGCAGTCGAACAGATACGCAGTATTTT; J gene: TRBJ2-3; D gene: -; V gene: TRBV12-3/TRBV12-4; clone size: once
CDR3 protein: CASRPKGSEYNSPLHF; CDR3 DNA: TGTGCCAGCAGACCGAAAGGGTCCGAATATAATTCACCCCTCCACTTT; J gene: TRBJ1-6; D gene: -; V gene: TRBV4-2; clone size: -
CDR3 protein: CASSWVSWGAEQFF; CDR3 DNA: TGTGCCAGCAGTTGGGTGTCATGGGGGGCCGAGCAGTTCTTC; J gene: TRBJ2-1; D gene: -; V gene: TRBV6-4; clone size: -
CDR3 protein: CASSLEVGRGSEAFF; CDR3 DNA: TGCGCCAGCAGCTTGGAGGTAGGGAGGGGAAGTGAAGCTTTCTTT; J gene: TRBJ1-1; D gene: -; V gene: TRBV5-1; clone size: -
CDR3 protein: CASSSANSAYEQYF; CDR3 DNA: TGTGCCAGCAGTTCAGCAAACAGCGCCTACGAGCAGTACTTC; J gene: TRBJ2-7; D gene: -; V gene: TRBV28; clone size: few
CDR3 protein: CASSYNQDAYEQYF; CDR3 DNA: TGCGCCAGCAGCTACAATCAGGACGCCTACGAGCAGTACTTC; J gene: TRBJ2-7; D gene: -; V gene: TRBV5-1; clone size: -
CDR3 protein: CATSSPAGNVNEKLFF; CDR3 DNA: TGTGCCACCAGCAGCCCGGCGGGGAATGTTAATGAAAAACTGTTTTTT; J gene: TRBJ1-4; D gene: -; V gene: TRBV15; clone size: -
CDR3 protein: CASSLNSGGDYGYTF; CDR3 DNA: TGTGCCAGCAGCTTAAATTCAGGGGGGGACTATGGCTACACCTTC; J gene: TRBJ1-2; D gene: TRBD1; V gene: TRBV7-6; clone size: -
CDR3 protein: CASSGGGGYTF; CDR3 DNA: TGTGCCAGCAGTGGAGGGGGAGGCTACACCTTC; J gene: TRBJ1-2; D gene: -; V gene: TRBV25-1; clone size: -
CDR3 protein: CASSSGSTETQYF; CDR3 DNA: TGCGCCAGCAGCTCTGGATCGACGGAGACCCAGTACTTC; J gene: TRBJ2-5; D gene: -; V gene: TRBV5-1; clone size: few
CDR3 protein: CASSYDGLAGKQVF; CDR3 DNA: TGTGCCAGCAGTTATGATGGGCTAGCGGGTAAACAGGTCTTC; J gene: TRBJ2-1; D gene: TRBD2; V gene: TRBV6-2/TRBV6-3; clone size: -
CDR3 protein: CASLSRDSDYGYTF; CDR3 DNA: TGTGCCAGCCTCTCCCGGGACAGCGACTATGGCTACACCTTC; J gene: TRBJ1-2; D gene: TRBD1; V gene: TRBV28; clone size: -